Sequencing of this T cell receptor (beta chain) was carried out in a study of T-cell memory formation after mild COVID-19. Study information: Largely donor-specific sequence clusters came from two donors. Study-wide findings and caveats: Among CD4+ contracting clones, most were CM and EM, and CD8+ ones EMRA. Pre-infection memory harbored some responding clones, suggesting cross-reactive memory joined.

There are a few counts of this clonotype. Its antigen is as yet unknown. Researchers used 5'RACE with constant-segment primers to make TCR alpha and TCR beta cDNA libraries that carry sample barcodes and UMIs. Via MiXCR, TCRdb re-called the 5' RACE reads, giving one row per CDR3 protein. The sample includes some 330,000 distinct CDR3 sequences, 20% to 25% seen only once; the top ten take around 12%. CDR1 LGHNA and CDR2 YSLEER come from the germline V gene. With 4 bases clipped from V and 2 bases from J, the junction kept 13 bases outside the gene matches. The CDR3 is 18 amino acids. The chain uses TRBV4-3 and TRBJ2-1, with TRBD2 matching over 8 bases. Sequencing was performed on PBMCs or a T cell subset sorted from them (not recorded which). The sequence was obtained from an adult woman who had mild COVID-19 (a few samples of this study predate the infection). Cell type and time point are not known. CDR3 sequence (DNA): TGCGCCAGCAGCCGAGAGTCCCCAAAACTAGCGGCCTACAATGAGCAGTTCTTC. Its protein is CASSRESPKLAAYNEQFF.